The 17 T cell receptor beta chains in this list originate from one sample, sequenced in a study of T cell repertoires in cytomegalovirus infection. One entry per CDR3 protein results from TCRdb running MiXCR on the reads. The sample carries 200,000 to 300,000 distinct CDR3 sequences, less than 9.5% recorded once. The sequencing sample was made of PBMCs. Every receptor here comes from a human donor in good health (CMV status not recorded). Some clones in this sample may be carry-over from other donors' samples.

The CDR3 sequence is CASRTKGEAFF. CDR3 bases: TGTGCCAGTAGGACCAAGGGTGAAGCTTTCTTT. The V gene is TRBV19, the J gene TRBJ1-1; no clear D gene. The V gene lost 6 bases and the J gene lost 7 bases, with 9 bases spanning the gap. The CDR3 contains 11 residues. Per the germline V gene, CDR1 is LNHDA and CDR2 is SQIVND (reference sequence).

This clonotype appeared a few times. The CDR3 region is CASSLQRAGAHRELFF. The CDR3 bases are TGTGCCAGCAGCTTACAAAGGGCAGGGGCCCACCGGGAGCTGTTTTTT. The rearrangement uses TRBV7-2 and TRBJ2-2; a possible D gene is TRBD1 (6 bases). V lost 2 bases to trimming and J lost 9 bases, with 19 bases between them. This CDR3 contains 16 residues. Per the germline V gene, CDR1 is SGHTA and CDR2 is FQGNSA.

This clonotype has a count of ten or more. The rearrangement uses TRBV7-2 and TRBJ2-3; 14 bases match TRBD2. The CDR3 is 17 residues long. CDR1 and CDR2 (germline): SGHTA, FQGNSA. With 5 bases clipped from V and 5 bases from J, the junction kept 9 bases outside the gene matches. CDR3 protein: CASSARLAGGPGDTQYF. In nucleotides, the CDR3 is TGTGCCAGCAGCGCCCGACTAGCGGGGGGGCCGGGAGATACGCAGTATTTT.

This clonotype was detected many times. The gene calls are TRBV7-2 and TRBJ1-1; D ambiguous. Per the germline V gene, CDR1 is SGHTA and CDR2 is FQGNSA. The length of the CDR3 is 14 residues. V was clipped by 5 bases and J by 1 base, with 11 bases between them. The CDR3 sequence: CASSLLRANTEAFF. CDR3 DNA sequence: TGTGCCAGCAGCCTCCTTAGGGCGAACACTGAAGCTTTCTTT.

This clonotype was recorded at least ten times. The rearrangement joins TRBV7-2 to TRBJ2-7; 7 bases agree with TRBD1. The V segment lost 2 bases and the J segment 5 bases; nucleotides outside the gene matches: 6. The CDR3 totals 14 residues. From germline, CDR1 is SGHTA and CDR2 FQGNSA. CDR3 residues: CASSLKGQAHEQYF. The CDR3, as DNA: TGTGCCAGCAGCTTAAAAGGACAGGCCCACGAGCAGTACTTC. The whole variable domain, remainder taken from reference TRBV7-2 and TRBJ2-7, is GAGVSQSPSNKVTEKGKDVELRCDPISGHTALYWYRQSLGQGLEFLIYFQGNSAPDKSGLPSDRFSAERTGGSVSTLTIQRTQQEDSAVYLCASSLKGQAHEQYFGPGTRLTVT.

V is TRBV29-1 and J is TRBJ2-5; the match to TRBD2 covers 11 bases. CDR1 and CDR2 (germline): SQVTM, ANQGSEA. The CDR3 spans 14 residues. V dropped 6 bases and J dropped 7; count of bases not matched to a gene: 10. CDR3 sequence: CSVPGLAGTGTQYF. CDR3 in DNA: TGCAGCGTCCCTGGACTAGCGGGCACAGGGACCCAGTACTTC.

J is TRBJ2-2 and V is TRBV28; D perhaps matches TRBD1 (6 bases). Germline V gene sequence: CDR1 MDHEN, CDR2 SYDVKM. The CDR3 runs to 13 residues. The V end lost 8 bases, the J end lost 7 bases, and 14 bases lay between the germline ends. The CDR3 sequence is CASGAGVNGELFF. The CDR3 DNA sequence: TGTGCCAGCGGCGCAGGGGTCAACGGGGAGCTGTTTTTT.

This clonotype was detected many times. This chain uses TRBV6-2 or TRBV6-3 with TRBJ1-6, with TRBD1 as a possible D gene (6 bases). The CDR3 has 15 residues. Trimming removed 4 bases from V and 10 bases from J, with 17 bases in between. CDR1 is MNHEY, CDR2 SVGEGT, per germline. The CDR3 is CASSWNREVRSPLHF. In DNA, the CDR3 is TGTGCCAGCAGTTGGAACAGGGAAGTTCGGTCACCCCTCCACTTT.

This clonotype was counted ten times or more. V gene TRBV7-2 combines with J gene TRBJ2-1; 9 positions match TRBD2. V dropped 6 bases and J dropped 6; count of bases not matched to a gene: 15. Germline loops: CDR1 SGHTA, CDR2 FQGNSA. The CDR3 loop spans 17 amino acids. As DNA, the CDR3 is TGTGCCAGCAGAAGAACGGGACTAGCTGAATCGGGCAATGAGCAGTTCTTC. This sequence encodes CASRRTGLAESGNEQFF.

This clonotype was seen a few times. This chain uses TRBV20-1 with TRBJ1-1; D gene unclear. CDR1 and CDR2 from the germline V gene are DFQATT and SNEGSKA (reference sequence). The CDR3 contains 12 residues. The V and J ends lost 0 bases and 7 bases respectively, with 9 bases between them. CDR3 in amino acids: CSARDLLFEAFF. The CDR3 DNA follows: TGCAGTGCTAGAGATCTCCTTTTTGAAGCTTTCTTT.

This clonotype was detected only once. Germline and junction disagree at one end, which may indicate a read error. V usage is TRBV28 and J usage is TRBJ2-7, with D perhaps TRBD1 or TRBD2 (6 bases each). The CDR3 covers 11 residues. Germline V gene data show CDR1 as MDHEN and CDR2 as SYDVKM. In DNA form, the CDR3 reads TGTGCCAGCGGTTTGGAGGGGGGCTTGGACTTC. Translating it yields CASGLEGGLDF. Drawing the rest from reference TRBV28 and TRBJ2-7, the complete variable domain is DVKVTQSSRYLVKRTGEKVFLECVQDMDHENMFWYRQDPGLGLRLIYFSYDVKMKEKGDIPEGYSVSREKKERFSLILESASTNQTSMYLCASGLEGGLDFGPGTRLTVT.

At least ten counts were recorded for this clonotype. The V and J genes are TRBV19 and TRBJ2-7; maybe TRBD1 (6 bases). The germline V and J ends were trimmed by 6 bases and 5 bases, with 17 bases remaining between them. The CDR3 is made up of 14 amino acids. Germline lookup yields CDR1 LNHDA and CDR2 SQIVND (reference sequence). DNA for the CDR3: TGTGCCAGTAGCCCCGGGACAATCTATGACGAGCAGTACTTC. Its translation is CASSPGTIYDEQYF.

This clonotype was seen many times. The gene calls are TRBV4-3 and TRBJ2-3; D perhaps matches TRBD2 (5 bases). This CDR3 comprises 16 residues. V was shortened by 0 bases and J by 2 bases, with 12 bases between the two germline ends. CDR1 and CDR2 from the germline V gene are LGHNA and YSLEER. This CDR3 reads CASSQDSRVPTDTQYF. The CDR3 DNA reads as TGCGCCAGCAGCCAAGATTCGCGGGTCCCCACAGATACGCAGTATTTT.

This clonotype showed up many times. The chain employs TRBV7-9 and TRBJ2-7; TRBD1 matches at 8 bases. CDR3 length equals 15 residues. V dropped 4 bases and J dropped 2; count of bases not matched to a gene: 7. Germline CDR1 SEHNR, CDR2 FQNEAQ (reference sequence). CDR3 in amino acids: CASSYSDRATYEQYF. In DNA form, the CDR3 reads TGTGCCAGCAGCTATTCGGACAGGGCAACCTACGAGCAGTACTTC. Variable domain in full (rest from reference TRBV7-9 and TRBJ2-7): DTGVSQNPRHKITKRGQNVTFRCDPISEHNRLYWYRQTLGQGPEFLTYFQNEAQLEKSRLLSDRFSAERPKGSFSTLEIQRTEQGDSAMYLCASSYSDRATYEQYFGPGTRLTVT.

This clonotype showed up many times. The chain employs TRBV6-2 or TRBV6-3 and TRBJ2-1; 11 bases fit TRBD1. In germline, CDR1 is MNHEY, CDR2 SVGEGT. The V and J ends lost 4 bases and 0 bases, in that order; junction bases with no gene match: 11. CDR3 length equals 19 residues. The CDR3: CASSSDRDRGFISYNEQFF. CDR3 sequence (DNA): TGTGCCAGCAGTTCAGACCGGGACAGGGGGTTCATCTCCTACAATGAGCAGTTCTTC.

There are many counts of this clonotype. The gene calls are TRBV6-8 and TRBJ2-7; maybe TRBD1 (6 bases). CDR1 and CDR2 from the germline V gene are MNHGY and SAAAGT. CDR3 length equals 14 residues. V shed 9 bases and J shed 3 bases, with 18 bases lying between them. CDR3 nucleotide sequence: TGTGCCAGTACCTCACAGGGCGGCGACTACGAGCAGTACTTC. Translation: CASTSQGGDYEQYF.

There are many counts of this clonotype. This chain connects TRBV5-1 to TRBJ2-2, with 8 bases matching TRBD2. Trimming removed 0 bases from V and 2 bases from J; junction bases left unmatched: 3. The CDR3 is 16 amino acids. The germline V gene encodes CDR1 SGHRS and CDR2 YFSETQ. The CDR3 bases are TGCGCCAGCAGCTTGGCTAGCGGGCTAAACACCGGGGAGCTGTTTTTT. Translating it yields CASSLASGLNTGELFF.